A single sample gave rise to the 26 T cell receptor beta chains below, sequenced in a study of T cells in Graves' hyperthyroidism and ophthalmopathy. Amplification of TCR beta CDR3 regions was performed using RNA transcripts as template. Carried out on the TCR CDR3, a first-round RT-PCR used the HTBI primer set. TCRdb reprocessed the multiplex PCR reads via MiXCR and lists one record per CDR3 protein. The sample comprises roughly 520,000 distinct CDR3 sequences, less than 25% of which are singletons, and roughly 12% rests with the top ten. The sequenced sample was blood. The source of these receptors is a woman in her 30s with Graves' ophthalmopathy.

The table lists this clonotype with many counts. The chain recombines TRBV7-2 with TRBJ2-7, with 9 bases identical to TRBD2. Germline assignment: CDR1 SGHTA and CDR2 FQGNSA. The CDR3 extends over 13 amino acids. Trimming at V came to 8 bases and at J to 6 bases, leaving 8 bases not matched to a gene. CDR3 sequence (DNA): TGTGCCAGCGCGGGAGGGACTGCTCGCGAGCAGTACTTC. Translated, it gives CASAGGTAREQYF.

The sample holds many counts of this clonotype. The V call is TRBV2, the J call TRBJ2-5; 12 bases agree with TRBD2. The CDR3 extends over 15 amino acids. CDR1 and CDR2 (germline): SNHLY, FYNNEI. The V gene end was trimmed by 6 bases and the J gene end by 4 bases; junction bases not matched to a gene: 6. CDR3: CASSASGGAGETQYF. DNA of the CDR3: TGTGCCAGCAGCGCTAGCGGGGGGGCTGGAGAGACCCAGTACTTC.

This clonotype was recorded at least ten times. The rearrangement links TRBV5-1 to TRBJ2-5; tentatively, D is TRBD1 (5 bases). Germline V gene sequence: CDR1 SGHRS, CDR2 YFSETQ. The CDR3 runs to 11 residues. With 1 base removed from V and 12 bases from J, the gap between germline ends came to 10 bases. The CDR3 protein is CASSLTGREYF. The CDR3 DNA reads TGCGCCAGCAGCTTGACGGGCAGGGAGTACTTC.

This clonotype was counted at least ten times. The V gene is TRBV27, the J gene TRBJ1-5; TRBD1 matches 8 bases. The CDR3 spans 15 residues. Trimming at V came to 6 bases and at J to 1 base, leaving 5 bases not matched to a gene. CDR1 is MNHEY and CDR2 is SMNVEV in the germline V gene (reference sequence). CDR3 amino acids: CASSEYRGSNQPQHF. In DNA, the CDR3 is TGTGCCAGCAGCGAATACAGGGGGAGCAATCAGCCCCAGCATTTT.

The sample holds many counts of this clonotype. CDR3 loop: CASSEMSEANTEAFF. The DNA for the CDR3 is TGTGCCAGCAGTGAAATGTCGGAGGCTAACACTGAAGCTTTCTTT. V is TRBV6-1 and J is TRBJ1-1; D is unclear. V lost 2 bases to trimming and J lost 2 bases, with 12 bases between them. Germline V gene data show CDR1 as MNHNS and CDR2 as SASEGT. The CDR3 spans 15 residues.

This clonotype was detected ten times or more. V is TRBV4-1 and J is TRBJ2-7; no clear D gene. This CDR3 has 14 residues. Deletions cut 3 bases from V and 4 bases from J, with 13 bases between. In germline, CDR1 is MGHRA, CDR2 YSYEKL. For the CDR3, the DNA is TGCGCCAGCAGCCAGGCAGGAATCGGGTACGAGCAGTACTTC. Residues: CASSQAGIGYEQYF.

The chain recombines TRBV7-2 with TRBJ1-5; D remains unclear. The CDR3 consists of 13 residues. Germline V CDR1 and CDR2: SGHTA, FQGNSA. Trimming removed 5 bases at V and 7 bases at J, with 12 bases between. CDR3 sequence reads: CASSPSPGQPQHF. The DNA of the CDR3 is TGTGCCAGCAGCCCTAGTCCGGGGCAGCCCCAGCATTTT.

This clonotype was observed at least ten times. This chain joins TRBV20-1 and TRBJ1-5; D is unresolved. Trimming took 6 bases from V and 4 from J, leaving 13 bases between them. There are 13 residues in the CDR3. Germline V gene data show CDR1 as DFQATT and CDR2 as SNEGSKA (reference sequence). This CDR3 reads CSAPAGYNQPQHF. The CDR3 nucleotides read TGCAGTGCCCCCGCGGGGTATAATCAGCCCCAGCATTTT.

A few counts support this clonotype. The chain couples TRBV12-3 or TRBV12-4 to TRBJ2-2; D call uncertain. Deletions cut 2 bases from V and 0 bases from J, with 7 bases between. The CDR3 contains 15 residues. This chain's CDR3 is CASSLSWANTGELFF. CDR3 DNA sequence: TGTGCCAGCAGTTTAAGTTGGGCGAACACCGGGGAGCTGTTTTTT.

The rearrangement links TRBV28 to TRBJ2-2, with D tentatively TRBD2 (6 bases). The germline V gene encodes CDR1 MDHEN and CDR2 SYDVKM. The ends were cut back, 6 bases at V and 3 bases at J, with 14 bases in the middle. The CDR3 runs to 15 residues. The CDR3 loop reads CASSPGGPHTGELFF. CDR3 sequence (DNA): TGTGCCAGCAGCCCTGGAGGGCCCCACACCGGGGAGCTGTTTTTT. The whole variable domain, remainder taken from reference TRBV28 and TRBJ2-2, is DVKVTQSSRYLVKRTGEKVFLECVQDMDHENMFWYRQDPGLGLRLIYFSYDVKMKEKGDIPEGYSVSREKKERFSLILESASTNQTSMYLCASSPGGPHTGELFFGEGSRLTVL.

At least ten counts were recorded for this clonotype. J is TRBJ2-7 and V is TRBV6-1, with 7 bases identical to TRBD2. The length of the CDR3 is 12 residues. Germline V gene lookup returns CDR1 MNHNS and CDR2 SASEGT. The trim removed 3 bases at V and 4 bases at J, leaving 0 bases unmatched. This CDR3 is CASSDSGYEQYF. CDR3 nucleotides: TGTGCCAGCAGTGATAGCGGGTACGAGCAGTACTTC.

V is TRBV27 and J is TRBJ2-2; 9 bases are a match to TRBD1. Germline V gene sequence: CDR1 MNHEY, CDR2 SMNVEV (reference sequence). The ends lost 3 bases at V and 11 bases at J; junction bases unmatched: 7. The CDR3 contains 14 residues. The CDR3 is CASSFGQGFGELFF. The CDR3 nucleotides read TGTGCCAGCAGTTTCGGACAGGGGTTCGGCGAGCTGTTTTTT.

This clonotype was seen at least ten times. This sequence joins TRBV20-1 and TRBJ2-7; D perhaps matches TRBD1 (6 bases). The ends were cut back, 2 bases at V and 0 bases at J, with 11 bases in the middle. The CDR3 covers 14 residues. Germline V lookup: CDR1 DFQATT, CDR2 SNEGSKA (reference sequence). The DNA for the CDR3 is TGCAGTGCTAGATCTGGACAGTTCTCCTACGAGCAGTACTTC. Translated: CSARSGQFSYEQYF.

This clonotype was seen ten or more times. The J gene is TRBJ1-1, the V gene TRBV2; D gene ambiguous. The CDR3 totals 14 residues. In germline, CDR1 is SNHLY, CDR2 FYNNEI. V dropped 6 bases and J dropped 0 bases, with 11 bases sitting between them. CDR3 sequence (DNA): TGTGCCAGCAGAGCAGCTATCATGAACACTGAAGCTTTCTTT. Amino acid sequence: CASRAAIMNTEAFF.

This clonotype was observed many times. CDR3 region: CASSPGGTGQTQYF. The CDR3 DNA is TGTGCCAGCAGCCCCGGCGGCACCGGGCAGACCCAGTACTTC. The chain joins TRBV6-1 to TRBJ2-5; D gene unclear. The V and J ends lost 6 bases and 6 bases respectively, with 17 bases between them. This CDR3 contains 14 residues. The V gene's germline CDR1 is MNHNS and CDR2 SASEGT.

This sequence joins TRBV7-3 and TRBJ1-2; D unresolved. CDR1 is SGHTA, CDR2 FQGTGA, per germline. The CDR3 is made up of 18 amino acids. Deletions cut 1 base from V and 0 bases from J, with 18 bases between. The CDR3 sequence is CASSLSHDPRAANYGYTF. The CDR3 DNA reads TGTGCCAGCAGCTTAAGTCACGACCCAAGGGCCGCTAACTATGGCTACACCTTC.

The rearrangement uses TRBV30 and TRBJ2-7; tentative D call: TRBD1 (6 bases). Between the trimmed V and J ends, which lost 3 bases and 6 bases, there was a span of 6 bases. Germline V gene sequence: CDR1 GTSNPN, CDR2 SVGIG (reference sequence). The CDR3 totals 10 residues. CDR3 residues: CAWSRGEQYF. The CDR3, as DNA: TGTGCCTGGAGCAGGGGCGAGCAGTACTTC.

This clonotype was counted many times. This chain connects TRBV28 to TRBJ1-2; TRBD1 is a possible D gene (6 bases). The CDR3 is 14 residues long. Trimming stripped 8 bases from V and 8 bases from J, with 21 bases between. In germline, CDR1 is MDHEN, CDR2 SYDVKM. The CDR3 here is CASGLTGFLGGYTF. CDR3 nucleotides: TGTGCCAGCGGCCTAACAGGGTTCCTAGGAGGCTACACCTTC.

This clonotype showed up many times. This rearrangement joins TRBV4-1 to TRBJ1-5; possible D gene TRBD1, 6 bases. The V end was cut by 2 bases, the J end by 5 bases, with 16 bases between. Germline V gene data show CDR1 as MGHRA and CDR2 as YSYEKL. The CDR3 has 16 residues. This CDR3 reads CASSQLQGGGDQPQHF. In DNA form, the CDR3 reads TGCGCCAGCAGCCAATTACAGGGAGGCGGTGATCAGCCCCAGCATTTT.

The chain recombines TRBV28 with TRBJ2-7, with 9 bases fitting TRBD1. Losses at the gene ends were 6 bases for V and 3 bases for J; bases not matched to a gene: 6. The CDR3 consists of 14 residues. CDR1 and CDR2 (germline): MDHEN, SYDVKM. Here the CDR3 reads CASRSGQGFYEQYF. CDR3 DNA: TGTGCCAGCAGATCGGGACAGGGATTCTACGAGCAGTACTTC. The full variable domain, in which reference TRBV28 and TRBJ2-7 provide the parts outside the CDR3, is DVKVTQSSRYLVKRTGEKVFLECVQDMDHENMFWYRQDPGLGLRLIYFSYDVKMKEKGDIPEGYSVSREKKERFSLILESASTNQTSMYLCASRSGQGFYEQYFGPGTRLTVT.

The J gene is TRBJ2-5, the V gene TRBV6-2 or TRBV6-3, with TRBD2 matching 10 bases. The ends lost 0 bases at V and 5 bases at J; junction bases unmatched: 3. The CDR3 is 15 residues long. Germline CDR1 reads MNHEY; CDR2 reads SVGEGT. The CDR3 loop is CASSYSAGGKETQYF. For the CDR3, the DNA is TGTGCCAGCAGTTACTCAGCGGGGGGGAAGGAGACCCAGTACTTC.

A note on this clonotype: Relative to the germline gene, one junction end is altered; a read error may explain this. The rearrangement links TRBV6-1 to TRBJ1-1; D may be TRBD1 (6 bases). From germline, CDR1 is MNHNS and CDR2 SASEGT. The CDR3 consists of 14 residues. The CDR3 sequence: CASRMGLRGTDAFF. DNA for the CDR3: TGTGCCAGCAGGATGGGACTAAGGGGGACTGATGCTTTCTTT.

V gene TRBV7-8 combines with J gene TRBJ1-3; tentative D call: TRBD1 (5 bases). Per germline, CDR1 SGHVS and CDR2 FQNEAQ. Deletions cut 4 bases from V and 2 bases from J, with 15 bases between. The CDR3 runs 16 residues. CDR3 in amino acids: CASSSPSGIPGNTIYF. The CDR3 region has the DNA TGTGCCAGCAGCTCACCCTCAGGGATCCCTGGAAACACCATATATTTT.

The rearrangement links TRBV28 to TRBJ1-5; D perhaps matches TRBD1 (5 bases). This CDR3 is 13 amino acids long. Trimming took 5 bases from V and 6 from J, leaving 11 bases between them. Germline assignment: CDR1 MDHEN and CDR2 SYDVKM. The CDR3 nucleotides are TGTGCCAGCAGTCTTCTAAGGGGTCAGCCCCAGCATTTT. The encoded protein is CASSLLRGQPQHF.

This clonotype occurred once. The rearrangement uses TRBV6-1 and TRBJ2-5; possibly TRBD2 for D (6 bases). Per germline, CDR1 MNHNS and CDR2 SASEGT. The CDR3 consists of 15 residues. Trimming removed 5 bases at V and 2 bases at J, with 15 bases between. The CDR3 bases are TGTGCCAGCAGTCCGGCGTCCAGCGGGCAAGAGACCCAGTACTTC. It encodes CASSPASSGQETQYF.

This clonotype was observed a few times. The chain links TRBV30 to TRBJ2-7, with 7 bases lining up with TRBD1. The germline gives CDR1 GTSNPN, CDR2 SVGIG (reference sequence). This CDR3 is built from 13 residues. The trim removed 3 bases at V and 2 bases at J, leaving 4 bases unmatched. The CDR3 sequence is CAWRPQGAYEQYF. The CDR3 coding sequence is TGTGCCTGGAGACCGCAGGGGGCCTACGAGCAGTACTTC.